This T cell receptor beta chain was recovered during a study of identical twins. General study findings and limits: The more abundant beta clonotypes in cord blood had fewer insertions, and memory repertoires did not show this. Out-of-frame sharing of TCR alpha in monozygotic twins was underestimated by models.

V was shortened by 5 bases and J by 5 bases, with 10 bases between the two germline ends. The CDR3 spans 13 residues. As regards this clonotype: The antigen is unknown.

MiXCR, run by TCRdb on the 5' RACE reads, gives a single entry per CDR3 protein. The repertoire has roughly 690,000 distinct CDR3 sequences, around 6% of them found once; the top ten carry around 1.9%. The receptor was derived from a man between 18 and 35 years old in good health. V usage is TRBV12-3 or TRBV12-4 and J usage is TRBJ2-1; D may be TRBD1 (6 bases). The source material was naive T cells sorted from blood. The CDR3 nucleotides are TGTGCCAGCAGTGGACAGAGTCACAATGAGCAGTTCTTC. Translating it yields CASSGQSHNEQFF.